One T cell receptor beta chain is described in this entry. The antigen remains unidentified. These data are taken from a study of OX40 agonist ivuxolimab in advanced cancers. On the study more broadly: The treatment was a fully human IgG2 OX40 agonist, ivuxolimab. Study conclusions and caveats: The mean number of expanded clones was higher in CD8+ T cells than in CD4+.

Blood got drawn at baseline, again on cycle 4 day 1, and then on cycle 7 day 1. Some clones are missing from TCRdb's copy, which holds only in-frame ones; the method was immunoSEQ multiplex PCR. The sample includes around 80,000 clones, about 88% of them seen just once. V was cut by 2 bases and J by 3 bases, with 4 bases left in between. The CDR3 covers 13 residues. The germline V gene encodes CDR1 MDHEN and CDR2 SYDVKM. The clonotype originates from an adult with an advanced solid tumor such as melanoma, head and neck, liver or kidney cancer. Sequenced material: CD4+ or CD8+ T cells sorted from blood, taken in a trial of the OX40 agonist ivuxolimab. The gene calls are TRBV28 and TRBJ2-2; the D is unclear. This CDR3 reads CASSLQDTGELFF. DNA of the CDR3: TGTGCCAGCAGTTTACAGGACACCGGGGAGCTGTTTTTT.